This T cell receptor beta chain was sequenced in a study of shared clonotypes between healthy human individuals. Findings and limits, study-wide: Investigators expected sequencing depth to affect clonotype sharing among donors.

As to this clone: Its antigen is unknown.

Deep-level settings were used for running the assay. It was around 180 ng DNA, about 30,000 T cell genomes, that sorted-subset replicate PCRs used. Per the original data handling: ImmunoSEQ only sent back junction sequences with no quality scores, so filtering was done differently. Sequencing used immunoSEQ multiplex PCR; TCRdb keeps in-frame clones, though not all of them. The DNA gave D and trimming, while V, J and clone size come from that table. The table includes about 1.5 million clones, roughly 98% detected once. V was clipped by 3 bases and J by 14 bases; unmatched bases: 19. Per the germline V gene, CDR1 is SGHRS and CDR2 is YFSETQ. The CDR3 has 17 amino acids.

The sequence came from a man aged 30 to 39 in good health. The chain combines TRBV5-1 with TRBJ1-4, with 10 nucleotides matching TRBD1. Sequenced sample: naive CD4+ T cells sorted from blood. Subset defined: CD45RA+ positively selected. In DNA form, the CDR3 reads TGCGCCAGCAGCTCCACTGTAGGGGACAGGGGATTCAGAAGGCTGTTTTTT. Protein product: CASSSTVGDRGFRRLFF.